This TCR beta chain was observed in a study of CD8 T cells in Susac syndrome. In contrast to the negatively isolated CD8+ and CD4+ T cells, TEMRA cells were FACS-enriched. This CDR3 is 15 amino acids long. Germline-derived CDR1 and CDR2 are SEHNR and FQNEAQ (reference sequence). Trimming left V 5 bases short and J 0 bases short, with 13 bases between. Roughly 0.45 to 1 ug RNA was reverse transcribed with random hexamers. The CDR3 of TCR beta was amplified by immunoSEQ multiplex PCR across 54 Vbeta and 13 Jbeta. TCRdb itself ran the immunoSEQ multiplex PCR reads through MiXCR, one entry per CDR3 protein. The sample holds 200,000 to 250,000 distinct CDR3 sequences; roughly 92% are singletons and the top ten take around 0.13%.

The TCR sequence derives from a human donor with multiple sclerosis. The chain links TRBV7-9 to TRBJ1-1; no clear D gene. Sequenced: CD8+ T cells from PBMCs. The CDR3 loop is CASSPLIGLNTEAFF. The CDR3 DNA is TGTGCCAGCAGCCCCCTCATCGGCCTGAACACTGAAGCTTTCTTT.